The 18 T cell receptor beta chains in this list originate from one sample, sequenced in a study of cytomegalovirus exposure and HLA in healthy donors. The PCR contained 60 Vbeta and 13 Jbeta primers. Profiled with immunoSEQ multiplex PCR; TCRdb holds only in-frame clones, not every one. The sample holds around 110,000 clones, 82% seen once. Sequencing was carried out using PBMCs. Receptor source: a man younger than 40 in good health and CMV-seropositive.

The gene calls are TRBV5-1 and TRBJ1-3; weak D call: TRBD1 (6 bases). Trimming cost V 3 bases and J 0 bases, with 13 bases left between them. Germline V gene data show CDR1 as SGHRS and CDR2 as YFSETQ. The CDR3 has 16 residues. Written as DNA, the CDR3 is TGCGCCAGCAGCTCATCGTCAGGGGCCTCTGGAAACACCATATATTTT. It yields the protein CASSSSSGASGNTIYF.

The chain is built from TRBV21-1 and TRBJ1-2. TRBV21-1 is given as a pseudogene. The CDR3 covers 17 residues. CDR3 amino acids: CASSRPGGDRKDVGYTF. CDR3 sequence (DNA): TGTGCCAGCAGCAGGCCGGGGGGCGACAGAAAGGACGTCGGCTACACCTTC.

The chain couples TRBV29-1 to TRBJ2-7; possibly TRBD2 for D (5 bases). Germline V lookup: CDR1 SQVTM, CDR2 ANQGSEA. The germline V and J ends were trimmed by 8 bases and 3 bases, with 14 bases remaining between them. The CDR3 loop spans 12 amino acids. CDR3 sequence (DNA): TGCAGCACCTTAGACGGGAACTACGAGCAGTACTTC. This gives the protein CSTLDGNYEQYF.

This clone was observed once. The V and J genes are TRBV7-3 and TRBJ2-2; TRBD2 matches at 7 bases. The CDR3 runs 16 residues. Germline lookup yields CDR1 SGHTA and CDR2 FQGTGA. V was clipped by 1 base and J by 5 bases; unmatched bases: 7. The CDR3 loop is CASSLSGGPRTGELFF. CDR3 sequence (DNA): TGTGCCAGCAGCTTAAGCGGGGGTCCGAGAACCGGGGAGCTGTTTTTT.

This chain joins TRBV30 and TRBJ2-3; TRBD2 might be the D (7 bases). Germline V gives CDR1 GTSNPN, CDR2 SVGIG (reference sequence). The CDR3 totals 13 residues. V was pared by 3 bases and J by 6 bases, with 13 bases between. CDR3 nucleotide sequence: TGTGCCTGGAGCCACGGGGGGCCGGATACGCAGTATTTT. This codes for CAWSHGGPDTQYF.

The rearrangement links TRBV14 to TRBJ2-5; maybe TRBD1 (6 bases). The CDR3 consists of 15 residues. Between the trimmed V and J ends, which lost 0 bases and 4 bases, there was a span of 12 bases. Per the germline V gene, CDR1 is SGHDN and CDR2 is FVKESK. The CDR3 loop reads CASSQDLGGAETQYF. In DNA form, the CDR3 reads TGTGCCAGCAGCCAAGATCTTGGGGGCGCAGAGACCCAGTACTTC.

The CDR3 spells CASSPMGQGGEAFF. CDR3 DNA: TGCGCCAGCAGCCCCATGGGACAGGGGGGTGAAGCTTTCTTT. The V gene is TRBV4-1, the J gene TRBJ1-1, with TRBD1 matching 11 bases. Looked up from germline, CDR1 is MGHRA and CDR2 is YSYEKL. Trimming removed 4 bases from V and 7 bases from J; junction bases left unmatched: 5. CDR3 length equals 14 residues.

The chain couples TRBV7-9 to TRBJ1-3, with a weak D call TRBD1 (5 bases). V was trimmed by 5 bases and J by 0 bases, leaving 11 bases between them. This CDR3 spans 15 amino acids. CDR1 and CDR2 from the germline V gene are SEHNR and FQNEAQ (reference sequence). The CDR3 protein is CASSVQGFSGNTIYF. CDR3 DNA: TGTGCCAGCAGCGTCCAGGGTTTCTCTGGAAACACCATATATTTT.

V gene TRBV7-9 combines with J gene TRBJ2-7, with 15 nucleotides matching TRBD2. CDR1 and CDR2 from the germline V gene are SEHNR and FQNEAQ (reference sequence). There are 15 residues in the CDR3. The trim removed 5 bases at V and 6 bases at J, leaving 5 bases unmatched. CDR3 residues: CASSVGLAGGREQYF. The CDR3 bases are TGTGCCAGCAGCGTGGGACTAGCGGGGGGACGCGAGCAGTACTTC.

There are a few counts of this clone. V is TRBV6-1 and J is TRBJ2-7, with 7 bases fitting TRBD2. Trimming took 8 bases from V and 2 from J; bases not matched to a gene: 6. The germline gives CDR1 MNHNS, CDR2 SASEGT. The CDR3 is made up of 13 amino acids. In DNA, the CDR3 is TGTGCCAGCGCCGGGGGGAGTACCTACGAGCAGTACTTC. Its protein product is CASAGGSTYEQYF.

The V call is TRBV2, the J call TRBJ2-2; a possible D gene is TRBD1 (7 bases). CDR1 SNHLY and CDR2 FYNNEI come from the germline V gene. CDR3 length: 13 residues. The germline V and J ends were trimmed by 8 bases and 6 bases, with 13 bases remaining between them. The CDR3 reads CASQGGFSGELFF. CDR3 DNA: TGTGCCAGCCAGGGGGGTTTTTCCGGGGAGCTGTTTTTT.

This sequence joins TRBV18 and TRBJ2-3, with 9 bases aligning to TRBD2. Trimming took 0 bases from V and 6 from J; bases not matched to a gene: 4. Germline-derived CDR1 and CDR2 are KGHSH and LQKENI. This CDR3 is built from 15 residues. The CDR3 loop reads CASSPPAGGPDTQYF. CDR3 nucleotide sequence: TGTGCCAGCTCACCACCCGCGGGGGGGCCTGATACGCAGTATTTT. The full variable domain, rest sourced from reference TRBV18 and TRBJ2-3, is NAGVMQNPRHLVRRRGQEARLRCSPMKGHSHVYWYRQLPEEGLKFMVYLQKENIIDESGMPKERFSAEFPKEGPSILRIQQVVRGDSAAYFCASSPPAGGPDTQYFGPGTRLTVL.

The CDR3 protein is CASSWTGVSDTQYF. In nucleotides, the CDR3 is TGTGCCAGTAGTTGGACAGGGGTTTCTGATACGCAGTATTTT. The gene calls are TRBV19 and TRBJ2-3; TRBD1 aligns across 9 bases. The ends lost 5 bases at V and 6 bases at J; junction bases unmatched: 6. The CDR3 extends over 14 amino acids. The germline gives CDR1 LNHDA, CDR2 SQIVND (reference sequence).

V usage is TRBV5-5 and J usage is TRBJ1-4; no firm D call. The germline gives CDR1 SGHKS, CDR2 YYEKEE (reference sequence). V was shortened by 1 base and J by 6 bases, with 10 bases between the two germline ends. This CDR3 is 14 amino acids long. CDR3 coding DNA: TGTGCCAGCAGCTTGTACCCGCAGGATGAAAAACTGTTTTTT. Translation: CASSLYPQDEKLFF.

The rearrangement joins TRBV7-9 to TRBJ1-2, with D hard to call. Trimming stripped 0 bases from V and 2 bases from J, with 10 bases between. CDR1 is SEHNR, CDR2 FQNEAQ, per germline (reference sequence). The CDR3 is 15 amino acids. CDR3 protein: CASSLAGGQNYGYTF. CDR3 nucleotide sequence: TGTGCCAGCAGCTTAGCGGGAGGCCAAAACTATGGCTACACCTTC.

The chain recombines TRBV4-1 with TRBJ1-2; a possible D gene is TRBD1 (5 bases). The V end was cut by 1 base, the J end by 4 bases, with 10 bases between. Per the germline V gene, CDR1 is MGHRA and CDR2 is YSYEKL. This CDR3 is 14 amino acids long. The CDR3 region has the DNA TGCGCCAGCAGCCAAGTTCTAGGGGTCTATGGCTACACCTTC. Amino acid sequence: CASSQVLGVYGYTF.

This clone turned up a few times. The J gene is TRBJ1-1, the V gene TRBV11-2; D remains ambiguous. The CDR3 has 13 amino acids. The germline V gene encodes CDR1 SGHAT and CDR2 FQNNGV. V lost 4 bases, J lost 4 bases, and 10 bases lay in between. CDR3 bases: TGTGCCAGCAGCTCGGAGGAGGGCACTGAAGCTTTCTTT. This translates into CASSSEEGTEAFF.

J is TRBJ1-1 and V is TRBV5-1; perhaps TRBD1 as D (5 bases). Germline loops: CDR1 SGHRS, CDR2 YFSETQ. The CDR3 is made up of 15 amino acids. V shed 2 bases and J shed 2 bases, with 13 bases lying between them. The CDR3 DNA is TGCGCCAGCAGCTTAGGAGGGGCAGGTAACACTGAAGCTTTCTTT. Residues: CASSLGGAGNTEAFF.